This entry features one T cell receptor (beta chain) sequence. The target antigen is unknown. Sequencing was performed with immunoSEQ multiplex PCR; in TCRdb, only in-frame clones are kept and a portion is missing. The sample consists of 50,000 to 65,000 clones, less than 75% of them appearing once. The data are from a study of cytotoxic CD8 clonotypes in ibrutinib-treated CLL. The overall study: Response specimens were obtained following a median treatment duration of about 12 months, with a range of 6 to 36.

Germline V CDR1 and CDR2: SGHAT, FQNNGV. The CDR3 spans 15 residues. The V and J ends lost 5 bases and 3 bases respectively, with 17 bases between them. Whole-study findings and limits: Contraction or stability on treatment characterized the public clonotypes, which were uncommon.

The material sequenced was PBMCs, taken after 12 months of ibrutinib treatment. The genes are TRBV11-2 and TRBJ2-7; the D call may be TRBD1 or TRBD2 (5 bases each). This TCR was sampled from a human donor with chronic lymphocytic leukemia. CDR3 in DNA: TGTGCCAGCAGCCTCTCCCCGAGGGGCTTCTACGAGCAGTACTTC. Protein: CASSLSPRGFYEQYF.